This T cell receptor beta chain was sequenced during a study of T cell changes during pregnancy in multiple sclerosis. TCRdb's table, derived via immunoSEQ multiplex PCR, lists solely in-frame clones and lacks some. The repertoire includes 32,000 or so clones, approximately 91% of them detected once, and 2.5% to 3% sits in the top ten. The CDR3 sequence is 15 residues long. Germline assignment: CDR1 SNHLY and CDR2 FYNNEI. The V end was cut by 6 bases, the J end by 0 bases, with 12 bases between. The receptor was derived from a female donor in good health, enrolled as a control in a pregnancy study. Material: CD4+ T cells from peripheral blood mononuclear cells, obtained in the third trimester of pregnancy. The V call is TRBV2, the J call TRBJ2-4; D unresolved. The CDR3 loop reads CASRVDNLAKNIQYF. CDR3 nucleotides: TGTGCCAGCAGGGTAGACAACCTAGCCAAAAACATTCAGTACTTC.